A single sample gave rise to the 6 T cell receptor beta chains below, sequenced in a study of T cells in Graves' hyperthyroidism and ophthalmopathy (dated by TCRdb to between 2017 and 2020). Library prep was done by multiplex PCR. Data came from an Illumina HiSeq 2000. The TCR beta CDR3 regions were amplified from RNA transcripts. The first round of RT-PCR for the TCR CDR3 was performed with the HTBI primer set and the Qiagen OneStep RT-PCR kit. Starting from the raw public reads, TCRdb applied fastp trimming at Q25, assembled clones with MiXCR and retained in-frame beta chains. Each entry is one CDR3 protein sequence, shown with its most common DNA and genes. In all, the sample holds 500,000 to 750,000 distinct CDR3 sequences, and roughly 46% of those were seen once. The ten most abundant clones make up around 7.7% of the sample. The sequencing sample was made of peripheral blood or thyroid tissue (not recorded which). These receptors were obtained from a woman aged 18-29 years with Graves' hyperthyroidism.

The chain uses TRBV7-2 and TRBJ2-2; 9 nucleotides line up with TRBD1. The CDR3 covers 16 residues. Unmatched junction bases numbered 9, after V lost 5 bases and J lost 5 bases. CDR1 SGHTA and CDR2 FQGNSA come from the germline V gene. The CDR3 sequence: CASSRLGQGLTGELFF. The CDR3 DNA is TGTGCCAGCAGCCGCTTGGGACAGGGCTTAACCGGGGAGCTGTTTTTT.

The J gene is TRBJ2-5, the V gene TRBV20-1; tentatively, D is TRBD1 or TRBD2 (6 bases each). TRBJ2-4 explains the end of the DNA better; the J call may be wrong. Germline V gene lookup returns CDR1 DFQATT and CDR2 SNEGSKA (reference sequence). The CDR3 is 20 amino acids. The CDR3 is CSAQPEDSTPKGLAKNIQYF. CDR3 sequence (DNA): TGCAGTGCCCAACCGGAGGACAGTACCCCTAAGGGACTAGCCAAAAACATTCAGTACTTC.

The chain has TRBV2 and TRBJ2-6; TRBD1 is a possible D gene (6 bases). Germline CDR1 SNHLY, CDR2 FYNNEI. The V and J ends lost 1 base and 2 bases respectively, with 12 bases between them. The CDR3 totals 17 residues. CDR3 amino acids: CASSEDRVTPGANVLTF. Here the CDR3 DNA reads TGTGCCAGCAGTGAAGACAGGGTTACCCCTGGGGCCAACGTCCTGACTTTC. The full variable domain, in which reference TRBV2 and TRBJ2-6 provide the parts outside the CDR3, is EPEVTQTPSHQVTQMGQEVILRCVPISNHLYFYWYRQILGQKVEFLVSFYNNEISEKSEIFDDQFSVERPDGSNFTLKIRSTKLEDSAMYFCASSEDRVTPGANVLTFGAGSRLTVL.

This clonotype appeared many times. The chain uses TRBV27 and TRBJ2-5; D unclear. Germline CDR1 reads MNHEY; CDR2 reads SMNVEV (reference sequence). The CDR3 runs to 15 residues. V lost 5 bases and J 0 bases, leaving 13 bases between the germline ends. The CDR3 loop reads CASSPSGSHQETQYF. The CDR3 DNA is TGTGCCAGCAGTCCCTCCGGGTCTCACCAAGAGACCCAGTACTTC.

This clonotype has only one observation. CDR3 amino acids: CSVAPRGVRVGELFF. As DNA, the CDR3 is TGCAGCGTTGCCCCTCGGGGGGTCCGGGTTGGGGAGCTGTTTTTT. This chain connects TRBV29-1 to TRBJ2-2, with TRBD2 identical over 7 bases. The CDR3 loop spans 15 amino acids. The germline V gene has CDR1 SQVTM and CDR2 ANQGSEA. Trimming at V came to 4 bases and at J to 8 bases, leaving 13 bases not matched to a gene.

In the case of this clonotype: A much larger clone differs from this one at a single base, so this may be a read error. V is TRBV5-4 and J is TRBJ2-7, with D possibly matching TRBD2 (6 bases). V was shortened by 4 bases and J by 3 bases, with 14 bases between the two germline ends. Per the germline V gene, CDR1 is SGHNT and CDR2 is YYREEE (reference sequence). The CDR3 runs to 14 residues. CDR3 protein: CASSQRVGYYEQYF. In DNA form, the CDR3 reads TGTGCCAGCAGCCAGCGGGTCGGGTACTACGAGCAGTACTTC.